The clone carrying this T cell receptor (beta chain) was counted between two and nine times. Its cognate antigen is unknown. Source study methods: Counts of TCRs in each sample centred on a median of around 92,000 and extended from around 25,000 to 690,000. A single record per CDR3 protein comes from TCRdb applying MiXCR to the RACE reads. TCRdb, rather than the study authors, made the V and J calls. The table records some 79,000 distinct CDR3 sequences, 11% of them present only once. These data are taken from a study of human T cells and chemical hapten exposure. Findings and caveats of the study: Each of the donors had alopecia, so their immune responses may not resemble those of healthy people.

The CDR3 loop spans 14 amino acids. The V end was cut by 2 bases, the J end by 10 bases, with 17 bases between. Germline V CDR1 and CDR2: SGHAT, FQDESV (reference sequence). Time point of the sample: patch test 3, about 24 weeks after DPC sensitization. The treatment denotes: therapeutic diphenylcyclopropenone sensitization with weekly scalp DPC. The chain couples TRBV11-1 to TRBJ2-5; the D gene could be TRBD1 or TRBD2 (5 bases each). The sequencing used whole blood, collected in connection with sensitization to the hapten diphenylcyclopropenone (DPC). This TCR was sampled from a woman aged 45-65 years with alopecia areata. Some clones in this sample may be carry-over from other donors' samples. Written as DNA, the CDR3 is TGTGCCAGCAGCTTATTAGAGGGACCCTCGGTCCAGTACTTC. This codes for CASSLLEGPSVQYF. Full variable domain (outside the CDR3, taken from reference TRBV11-1 and TRBJ2-5): EAEVAQSPRYKITEKSQAVAFWCDPISGHATLYWYRQILGQGPELLVQFQDESVVDDSQLPKDRFSAERLKGVDSTLKIQPAELGDSAMYLCASSLLEGPSVQYFGPGTRLLVL.